This record covers a single T cell receptor (beta chain). Its antigen is currently unknown. The sample originates from a study of T cells in Graves' hyperthyroidism and ophthalmopathy. Study-level findings and limits: Also found in blood were most expanded thyroid clonotypes above 0.001.

Graves' hyperthyroidism qualified as stable when ophthalmopathy did not progress within 18 months. Patients having uncontrolled infection, another autoimmune disease, pregnancy or lactation were not included. Orbital computed tomography and thyroid ultrasound, together with serum TRAb and thyroxine and clinical symptoms, were used for diagnoses. CDR1 is SEHNR, CDR2 FQNEAQ, per germline (reference sequence). The length of the CDR3 is 16 residues. V was shortened by 5 bases and J by 5 bases, with 21 bases between the two germline ends. Authors of the study amplified TCR beta CDR3 regions from RNA transcripts. Primed by the HTBI set, a first-round RT-PCR was run on the TCR CDR3. TCRdb passed the multiplex PCR reads through MiXCR, listing each CDR3 protein once. This table has roughly 580,000 distinct CDR3 sequences, just over 45% appearing once.

V gene TRBV7-9 combines with J gene TRBJ1-1; D not resolved. The sequenced sample was peripheral blood or thyroid tissue (not recorded which). The TCR comes from a woman under 30 with Graves' hyperthyroidism. In nucleotides, the CDR3 is TGTGCCAGCAGCCAAGCGGCGGTAGGGATGGGGACTGAAGCTTTCTTT. Amino acids: CASSQAAVGMGTEAFF.